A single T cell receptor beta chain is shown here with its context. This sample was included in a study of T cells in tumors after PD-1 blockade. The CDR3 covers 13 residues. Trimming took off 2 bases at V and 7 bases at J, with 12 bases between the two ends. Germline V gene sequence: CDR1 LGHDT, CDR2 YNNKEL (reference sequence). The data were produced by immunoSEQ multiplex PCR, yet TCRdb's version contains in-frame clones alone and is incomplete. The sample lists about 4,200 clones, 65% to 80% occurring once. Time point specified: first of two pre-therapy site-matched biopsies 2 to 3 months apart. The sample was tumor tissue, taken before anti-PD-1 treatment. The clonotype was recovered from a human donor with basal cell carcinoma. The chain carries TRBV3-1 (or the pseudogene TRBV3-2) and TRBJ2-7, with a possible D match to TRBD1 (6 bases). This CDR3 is CASSQSLRGEQYF. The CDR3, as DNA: TGTGCCAGCAGCCAATCCCTCAGGGGAGAGCAGTACTTC.